This TCR beta chain comes out of a study of T cells after posttransplantation cyclophosphamide. Sequencing used immunoSEQ multiplex PCR; TCRdb keeps in-frame clones, though not all of them. Of thousands of clones listed, roughly four fifths were seen once; the top ten hold roughly 17%. Treatment was busulfan-fludarabine conditioning, a marrow graft, and cyclophosphamide on days +3 and +4. The sample consisted of CD4+ T cells sorted from blood, taken about 1,200 days after allogeneic stem cell transplant with posttransplant cyclophosphamide. This TCR came from a female patient aged 35-55 years who received an allogeneic stem cell transplant from a related donor, was CMV-positive, and had no GVHD. The graft donor may have given rise to some T cells.

CDR3 sequence: CASSSGTGLEQYF. The CDR3 nucleotides are TGTGCCAGCAGCTCCGGGACAGGGCTCGAGCAGTACTTC. The chain combines TRBV7-6 with TRBJ2-7, with 9 positions matching TRBD1. The CDR3 covers 13 residues. Trimming at V came to 4 bases and at J to 6 bases, leaving 4 bases not matched to a gene. Germline V gene data show CDR1 as SGHVS and CDR2 as FNYEAQ. Full variable domain (missing parts from reference TRBV7-6 and TRBJ2-7): GAGVSQSPRYKVTKRGQDVALRCDPISGHVSLYWYRQALGQGPEFLTYFNYEAQQDKSGLPNDRFSAERPEGSISTLTIQRTEQRDSAMYRCASSSGTGLEQYFGPGTRLTVT.